These 22 T cell receptor beta chains originate from one sample sequenced in a study of glioma-infiltrating T cells after dendritic cell vaccination. TCRdb keeps only in-frame clones here, not all; method: immunoSEQ multiplex PCR. Here the sample spans tens of thousands of clones, about four fifths being singletons. Time point given: after dendritic cell vaccination, including at tumor progression/relapse. The sample in question was blood, obtained after dendritic cell vaccination. The source of these receptors is a human donor with glioblastoma.

V is TRBV18 and J is TRBJ2-7; TRBD1 matches at 8 bases. The CDR3 is made up of 15 amino acids. In germline, CDR1 is KGHSH, CDR2 LQKENI. The trim removed 3 bases at V and 5 bases at J, leaving 9 bases unmatched. The CDR3 DNA is TGTGCCAGCTCACCTTCAGGGGGCGCAGGTCACGAGCAGTACTTC. Its translation is CASSPSGGAGHEQYF.

This chain uses TRBV11-2 with TRBJ2-3; 7 bases fit TRBD2. Germline values: CDR1 SGHAT, CDR2 FQNNGV. The CDR3 is 16 residues long. Trimming cost V 4 bases and J 7 bases; bases outside gene matches: 14. The CDR3 region has the DNA TGTGCCAGCAGCTCGAGACGGGGGGATCCGGGATATACGCAGTATTTT. Protein: CASSSRRGDPGYTQYF.

The chain links TRBV7-9 to TRBJ2-5; the D gene is possibly TRBD2 (7 bases). Deletions cut 3 bases from V and 5 bases from J, with 13 bases between. Per the germline V gene, CDR1 is SEHNR and CDR2 is FQNEAQ (reference sequence). The CDR3 is 14 residues long. The CDR3 bases are TGTGCCAGCAGCTTGGGGGGGCCAAGGGAGACCCAGTACTTC. Amino acid sequence: CASSLGGPRETQYF.

The CDR3 nucleotides read TGTGCCAGCAGCTTAGAGCGGGGGGCCCGCGAGCAGTACTTC. This translates into CASSLERGAREQYF. The chain couples TRBV7-6 to TRBJ2-7, with 9 bases identical to TRBD2. Trimming took 1 base from V and 6 from J; bases not matched to a gene: 4. The CDR3 totals 14 residues. CDR1 is SGHVS, CDR2 FNYEAQ, per germline.

This clone occurred a few times. J is TRBJ1-2 and V is TRBV6-4; no reliable D call. Germline V lookup: CDR1 MRHNA, CDR2 SNTAGT. This CDR3 has 13 residues. Between the trimmed V and J ends, which lost 5 bases and 6 bases, there was a span of 13 bases. CDR3 coding DNA: TGTGCCAGCAGTTTAACTGGTGGTGATGGCTACACCTTC. Protein: CASSLTGGDGYTF.

CDR3 sequence reads: CASRKQVFIYNEQFF. The CDR3 DNA reads as TGTGCCAGCAGGAAACAGGTGTTCATCTACAATGAGCAGTTCTTC. The chain combines TRBV5-5 with TRBJ2-1; maybe TRBD1 (5 bases). Looked up from germline, CDR1 is SGHKS and CDR2 is YYEKEE (reference sequence). Trimming shortened V by 5 bases and J by 3 bases, and 15 bases separated the two germline ends. There are 15 residues in the CDR3.

This clone was observed a handful of times. This chain joins TRBV10-3 and TRBJ2-7, with 9 bases identical to TRBD2. CDR1 and CDR2 (germline): ENHRY, SYGVKD. This CDR3 is 18 amino acids long. J gave up 6 bases and V 0 bases, and 15 bases lay outside the gene matches. CDR3 nucleotide sequence: TGTGCCATCAGTGAGTCGATTCTCAGCGAGCGGGGGGATCTCGAGCAGTACTTC. This translates into CAISESILSERGDLEQYF.

The rearrangement uses TRBV5-1 and TRBJ2-5, with TRBD1 identical over 7 bases. The J call may be faulty, since TRBJ2-7 better matches the DNA end. The germline CDR1 and CDR2 sequences are SGHRS and YFSETQ. The CDR3 extends over 15 amino acids. The CDR3 DNA is TGCGCCAGCAGCGTCGACAGGGCCCGTCCCTACGAGCAGTACTTC. Its protein is CASSVDRARPYEQYF.

The chain is built from TRBV9 and TRBJ2-1; 10 nucleotides match TRBD2. Germline V gene sequence: CDR1 SGDLS, CDR2 YYNGEE. V lost 2 bases to trimming and J lost 10 bases; unmatched junction nucleotides: 6. The CDR3 covers 14 residues. The CDR3 region has the DNA TGTGCCAGCAGCGTTAGCGGGGGGATTTCAGAGCAGTTCTTC. Amino acids: CASSVSGGISEQFF.

This chain joins TRBV19 and TRBJ2-3, with D tentatively TRBD2 (7 bases). Trimming took 8 bases from V and 3 from J, leaving 12 bases between them. Germline CDR1 reads LNHDA; CDR2 reads SQIVND (reference sequence). This CDR3 comprises 13 residues. CDR3 DNA: TGTGCCAGTCGAGGGGGGGCGACAGATACGCAGTATTTT. Its protein is CASRGGATDTQYF.

The rearrangement joins TRBV6-1 to TRBJ1-2; unclear D gene. The V gene's germline CDR1 is MNHNS and CDR2 SASEGT. V was pared by 3 bases and J by 4 bases, with 3 bases between. The CDR3 extends over 11 amino acids. CDR3 sequence (DNA): TGTGCCAGCAGTGACAGCTATGGCTACACCTTC. Translated, it gives CASSDSYGYTF.

CDR3: CASSLVETVTEAFF. CDR3 nucleotides: TGCGCCAGCAGCCTAGTAGAGACAGTTACTGAAGCTTTCTTT. The V and J genes are TRBV4-1 and TRBJ1-1; D is possibly TRBD1 (5 bases). Germline CDR1 MGHRA, CDR2 YSYEKL. Trimming shortened V by 4 bases and J by 5 bases, and 14 bases separated the two germline ends. The CDR3 is 14 amino acids.

The chain joins TRBV2 to TRBJ1-6; the D gene is possibly TRBD1 (5 bases). V was cut by 6 bases and J by 7 bases, with 13 bases left in between. The CDR3 runs 14 residues. Per the germline V gene, CDR1 is SNHLY and CDR2 is FYNNEI. The CDR3 nucleotides read TGTGCCAGCAGCGTCACAGGATTAAATTCACCCCTCCACTTT. Translating gives CASSVTGLNSPLHF.

In this sample, this clone turned up once. The chain is built from TRBV18 and TRBJ2-2; D ambiguous. This CDR3 comprises 14 residues. The germline CDR1 and CDR2 sequences are KGHSH and LQKENI. Trimming left V 1 base short and J 4 bases short, with 7 bases between. The CDR3 reads CASSPRASTGELFF. The CDR3, as DNA: TGTGCCAGCTCACCACGCGCTAGCACCGGGGAGCTGTTTTTT.

Points on this clone: Sequence at one end of the junction differs from germline and may be a read error. The gene calls are TRBV7-7 and TRBJ2-1, with 8 positions matching TRBD2. In germline, CDR1 is SSHAT, CDR2 FNYEAQ (reference sequence). This CDR3 is 14 amino acids long. The CDR3 region is CASSFGRGEGEQFF. DNA of the CDR3: TGTGCTAGCAGCTTTGGGCGGGGGGAAGGAGAGCAGTTCTTC.

The gene calls are TRBV5-4 and TRBJ2-1, with 7 bases fitting TRBD2. CDR3 length: 16 residues. Germline V lookup: CDR1 SGHNT, CDR2 YYREEE (reference sequence). After removal of 3 bases from V and 6 bases from J, the junction contained 12 bases not matched to a gene. CDR3 sequence: CASSSSSGWEGNEQFF. In nucleotides, the CDR3 is TGTGCCAGCAGCTCCTCTTCGGGATGGGAGGGCAATGAGCAGTTCTTC. Variable domain in full (rest from reference TRBV5-4 and TRBJ2-1): ETGVTQSPTHLIKTRGQQVTLRCSSQSGHNTVSWYQQALGQGPQFIFQYYREEENGRGNFPPRFSGLQFPNYSSELNVNALELDDSALYLCASSSSSGWEGNEQFFGPGTRLTVL.

The chain links TRBV5-1 to TRBJ2-3, with 8 bases lining up with TRBD1. Germline V gives CDR1 SGHRS, CDR2 YFSETQ. This CDR3 has 15 amino acids. J was trimmed by 0 bases and V by 3 bases; bases with no gene match: 3. The CDR3 DNA sequence: TGCGCCAGCAGCTCGGGACAGGCCAGCACAGATACGCAGTATTTT. This codes for CASSSGQASTDTQYF.

The rearrangement links TRBV12-5 to TRBJ1-5, with TRBD1 identical over 9 bases. V lost 4 bases to trimming and J lost 4 bases; unmatched junction nucleotides: 5. The CDR3 runs 15 residues. Per germline, CDR1 LGHNT and CDR2 FRNRAP. The CDR3 nucleotides read TGTGCTAGTGGTTCAGGACAGGGGCCGAATCAGCCCCAGCATTTT. Protein sequence: CASGSGQGPNQPQHF. Full variable domain (remainder filled in from reference TRBV12-5 and TRBJ1-5): DARVTQTPRHKVTEMGQEVTMRCQPILGHNTVFWYRQTMMQGLELLAYFRNRAPLDDSGMPKDRFSAEMPDATLATLKIQPSEPRDSAVYFCASGSGQGPNQPQHFGDGTRLSIL.

The sample holds one count of this clone. The genes are TRBV6-1 and TRBJ1-4; 11 bases agree with TRBD1. The CDR3 totals 13 residues. Germline loops: CDR1 MNHNS, CDR2 SASEGT. Trimming cost V 8 bases and J 6 bases; bases outside gene matches: 2. CDR3 nucleotides: TGTGCCAGCCGGGACAGGGGGGATGAAAAACTGTTTTTT. It translates to CASRDRGDEKLFF.

This sequence joins TRBV5-1 and TRBJ1-1; 9 positions match TRBD1. This CDR3 region has 15 residues. Germline CDR1 reads SGHRS; CDR2 reads YFSETQ. The J segment lost 1 base and the V segment lost 4 bases, leaving 5 bases of the junction unmatched. The CDR3 DNA reads TGCGCCAGCAGCCCCACGGACAGGGGGAACACTGAAGCTTTCTTT. It yields the protein CASSPTDRGNTEAFF.

In this sample, this clone turned up a few times. The gene calls are TRBV5-1 and TRBJ2-5; possibly TRBD2 for D (5 bases). The germline V gene encodes CDR1 SGHRS and CDR2 YFSETQ. Trimming shortened V by 4 bases and J by 4 bases, and 11 bases separated the two germline ends. The CDR3 sequence is 13 residues long. CDR3 region: CASSTEVLETQYF. The CDR3 nucleotides are TGCGCCAGCAGCACGGAGGTGTTAGAGACCCAGTACTTC.

J is TRBJ1-1 and V is TRBV7-6; D unclear. CDR3 length equals 13 residues. Trimming took off 2 bases at V and 1 base at J, with 5 bases between the two ends. The V gene's germline CDR1 is SGHVS and CDR2 FNYEAQ. This chain's CDR3 is CASSLRGNTEAFF. The CDR3 DNA reads as TGTGCCAGCAGCTTAAGAGGGAACACTGAAGCTTTCTTT. The full variable domain, rest sourced from reference TRBV7-6 and TRBJ1-1, is GAGVSQSPRYKVTKRGQDVALRCDPISGHVSLYWYRQALGQGPEFLTYFNYEAQQDKSGLPNDRFSAERPEGSISTLTIQRTEQRDSAMYRCASSLRGNTEAFFGQGTRLTVV.